This TCR beta chain originates from a study of blood T cells in healthy people across ages. Turning to the study itself: Capture via template switching afforded approximately one barcoded beta molecule per two T cells.

Together with a sample-barcoded 5' primer, a J-beta primer mix was included in a second PCR lasting roughly 6 to 12 cycles. Each CDR3 protein is one row after TCRdb ran MiXCR on the 5' RACE reads. Of roughly 1,000,000 distinct CDR3 sequences listed, around 27% are singletons. The germline gives CDR1 DFQATT, CDR2 SNEGSKA (reference sequence). The CDR3 sequence is 16 residues long. This clonotype was recorded a few times. The same specimen was also included in a second study, on T cells of mothers and their children.

The chain combines TRBV20-1 with TRBJ2-5, with a weak D call TRBD2 (6 bases). The J call is in doubt because the DNA end fits TRBJ2-1 better. Sequenced material: blood. The clonotype comes from a girl aged 2 to 10 in good health. The CDR3 sequence: CSARNPISGGRDEQFF. In DNA, the CDR3 is TGCAGTGCCAGAAACCCAATTAGCGGAGGGAGAGATGAGCAGTTCTTC.